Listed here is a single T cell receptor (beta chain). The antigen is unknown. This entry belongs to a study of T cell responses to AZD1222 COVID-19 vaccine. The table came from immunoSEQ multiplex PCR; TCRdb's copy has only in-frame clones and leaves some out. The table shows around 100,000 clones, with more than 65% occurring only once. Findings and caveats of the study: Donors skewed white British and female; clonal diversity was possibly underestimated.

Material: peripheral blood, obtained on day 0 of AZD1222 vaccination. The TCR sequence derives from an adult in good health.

The CDR3 DNA follows: TGTGCCAGCAGCCTAGGGACCCACTCAAGGGGGTACTATGGCTACACCTTC. It specifies CASSLGTHSRGYYGYTF. The chain carries TRBV5-8 and TRBJ1-2; TRBD1 is a possible D gene (6 bases). The V end was cut by 4 bases, the J end by 3 bases, with 22 bases between. The CDR3 is 17 residues long. Germline loops: CDR1 SGHTS, CDR2 YDEGEE. Full variable domain (outside the CDR3, taken from reference TRBV5-8 and TRBJ1-2): EAGVTQSPTHLIKTRGQQATLRCSPISGHTSVYWYQQALGLGLQFLLWYDEGEERNRGNFPPRFSGRQFPNYSSELNVNALELEDSALYLCASSLGTHSRGYYGYTFGSGTRLTVV.